The entry below describes one TCR beta chain. These data originate in a study of read filtering for tumor transcriptome and immune sequencing. Study information: The cohort had roughly 16 men and approximately 13 women aged about 45 to 90, mean approximately 66 years.

Molecular barcoded adaptors covering alpha/delta and beta/gamma chains were used on roughly 400 ng RNA. TCRdb re-called the reads with MiXCR, one entry per CDR3 protein. The sample yields around 140,000 distinct CDR3 sequences, under 15% seen once. Specimen: a population of CD138-negative cells sorted from bone marrow. The source of this sequence is a donor aged 40 or over with multiple myeloma.

CDR3 sequence: CASSYGQGNQPQHF. The CDR3 region has the DNA TGTGCCAGCAGTTACGGGCAGGGCAATCAGCCCCAGCATTTT. The chain combines TRBV6-6 with TRBJ1-5; D not resolved. With 2 bases removed from V and 2 bases from J, the gap between germline ends came to 7 bases. Germline CDR1 MNHNY, CDR2 SVGAGI (reference sequence). CDR3 size: 14 residues.